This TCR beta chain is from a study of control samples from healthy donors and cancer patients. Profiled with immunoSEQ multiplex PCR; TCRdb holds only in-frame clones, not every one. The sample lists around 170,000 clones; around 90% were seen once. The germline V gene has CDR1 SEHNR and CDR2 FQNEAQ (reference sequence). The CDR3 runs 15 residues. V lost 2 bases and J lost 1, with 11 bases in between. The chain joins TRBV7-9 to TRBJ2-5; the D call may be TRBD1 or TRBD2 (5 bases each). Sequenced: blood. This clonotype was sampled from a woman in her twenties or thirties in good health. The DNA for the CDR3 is TGTGCCAGCAGCTTATCGGCAGGGACCCAAGAGACCCAGTACTTC. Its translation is CASSLSAGTQETQYF.